The 26 T cell receptor beta chains presented below share a single source sample, sequenced in a study of OX40 agonist ivuxolimab in advanced cancers. Method: immunoSEQ multiplex PCR; TCRdb's copy keeps in-frame clones and lacks some. In the table there are 9,500 to 15,000 clones, approximately 80% of which are singletons. The source material was CD4+ or CD8+ T cells sorted from blood, sampled in a trial of the OX40 agonist ivuxolimab. The receptor source for this set is an adult with an advanced solid tumor such as melanoma, head and neck, liver or kidney cancer.

This rearrangement joins TRBV11-2 to TRBJ2-7; 11 bases align to TRBD1. Germline V gene lookup returns CDR1 SGHAT and CDR2 FQNNGV. V trimming: 5 bases; J trimming: 0 bases; junction bases outside the gene matches: 9. The CDR3 spans 17 residues. The CDR3, as DNA: TGTGCCAGCAGCCCCGGGACAGGGGGACCGAGCTCCTACGAGCAGTACTTC. It is translated as CASSPGTGGPSSYEQYF.

V usage is TRBV2 and J usage is TRBJ1-4, with 9 bases fitting TRBD1. The germline CDR1 and CDR2 sequences are SNHLY and FYNNEI. The CDR3 contains 14 residues. V was pared by 7 bases and J by 6 bases, with 6 bases of the junction left unmatched. The CDR3 is CASNTGTGYEKLFF. CDR3 in DNA: TGTGCCAGCAACACCGGGACAGGGTATGAAAAACTGTTTTTT.

V usage is TRBV27 and J usage is TRBJ2-1; either TRBD1 or TRBD2 may fit D (5 bases each). Germline V CDR1 and CDR2: MNHEY, SMNVEV (reference sequence). V lost 5 bases and J 0 bases, leaving 11 bases between the germline ends. CDR3 length equals 15 residues. The DNA of the CDR3 is TGTGCCAGCAGTGCAGGGAGTCTCTCCTACAATGAGCAGTTCTTC. Its translation: CASSAGSLSYNEQFF.

Remarks on this clone: The sample has other DNA sequences that encode this CDR3 too. V is TRBV6-1 and J is TRBJ2-7, with TRBD2 identical over 13 bases. This CDR3 spans 14 amino acids. The V and J ends lost 6 bases and 3 bases, in that order; junction bases with no gene match: 2. Germline V gene lookup returns CDR1 MNHNS and CDR2 SASEGT. The CDR3 loop reads CASSWTSGSYEQYF. CDR3 bases: TGTGCCAGCAGCTGGACTAGCGGGAGCTACGAGCAGTACTTC.

Turning to this clone: This sample includes further DNA sequences coding for the same CDR3. The gene calls are TRBV5-6 and TRBJ2-3; 8 positions match TRBD1. V lost 0 bases and J lost 6; bases outside the gene matches: 9. This CDR3 has 16 amino acids. Germline CDR1 is SGHDT and CDR2 is YYEEEE. DNA of the CDR3: TGTGCCAGCAGCTTGGGACAGGGGCTGGCCACGGATACGCAGTATTTT. This encodes CASSLGQGLATDTQYF.

This chain uses TRBV15 with TRBJ2-2; weak D call: TRBD1 (5 bases). The CDR3 runs to 18 residues. Germline V CDR1 and CDR2: LNHNV, YYDKDF (reference sequence). Trimming shortened V by 3 bases and J by 0 bases, and 17 bases separated the two germline ends. CDR3 in amino acids: CATSSFIQVSANTGELFF. CDR3 DNA: TGTGCCACCAGCAGCTTCATACAGGTCTCCGCGAACACCGGGGAGCTGTTTTTT.

The chain is built from TRBV5-4 and TRBJ2-2; the match to TRBD2 covers 9 bases. The germline gives CDR1 SGHNT, CDR2 YYREEE (reference sequence). The ends lost 1 base at V and 3 bases at J; junction bases unmatched: 7. The CDR3 runs 17 residues. The CDR3 here is CASSLSWREGYTGELFF. The CDR3 region has the DNA TGTGCCAGCAGCTTGAGCTGGCGGGAGGGCTACACCGGGGAGCTGTTTTTT.

This chain links TRBV4-3 with TRBJ2-5; 9 bases line up with TRBD2. CDR1 and CDR2 from the germline V gene are LGHNA and YSLEER. V lost 0 bases, J lost 2 bases, and 7 bases stayed unmatched. The CDR3 has 17 amino acids. CDR3 coding DNA: TGCGCCAGCAGCCAAGATCCGGCTAGCGGGGCGCAAGAGACCCAGTACTTC. Translating it yields CASSQDPASGAQETQYF.

The chain combines TRBV19 with TRBJ1-3; D is uncertain. Germline CDR1 reads LNHDA; CDR2 reads SQIVND (reference sequence). The CDR3 length is 16 residues. The germline V and J ends were trimmed by 3 bases and 0 bases, with 12 bases remaining between them. CDR3 amino acids: CASSIWTDNSGNTIYF. In DNA, the CDR3 is TGTGCCAGTAGTATCTGGACCGATAACTCTGGAAACACCATATATTTT.

The gene calls are TRBV13 and TRBJ1-1; D perhaps matches TRBD1 (5 bases). CDR1 is PRHDT, CDR2 FYEKMQ, per germline (reference sequence). The V end lost 4 bases, the J end lost 5 bases, and 20 bases lay between the germline ends. The CDR3 is 16 amino acids. The CDR3 DNA sequence: TGTGCCAGCAGCTCCCTAGGGGTGTCTTATGGGACTGAAGCTTTCTTT. Translating it yields CASSSLGVSYGTEAFF.

The J gene is TRBJ2-3, the V gene TRBV7-8; 9 bases fit TRBD2. The ends lost 1 base at V and 1 base at J; junction bases unmatched: 9. The germline gives CDR1 SGHVS, CDR2 FQNEAQ. The CDR3 is made up of 18 amino acids. In nucleotides, the CDR3 is TGTGCCAGCAGCTTAGTGATAGCGGGAGCAGCGGGCACAGATACGCAGTATTTT. The encoded protein is CASSLVIAGAAGTDTQYF.

The J gene is TRBJ1-2, the V gene TRBV27; the D is unclear. This CDR3 contains 15 residues. CDR1 MNHEY and CDR2 SMNVEV come from the germline V gene (reference sequence). With 5 bases removed from V and 3 bases from J, the gap between germline ends came to 16 bases. The CDR3 nucleotides read TGTGCCAGCAGTCCCATTCCCGAGGGTGACTATGGCTACACCTTC. Encoded protein: CASSPIPEGDYGYTF.

The chain links TRBV6-5 to TRBJ2-7; unclear D gene. Trimming took off 5 bases at V and 1 base at J, with 3 bases between the two ends. CDR3 length equals 11 residues. Germline V gene lookup returns CDR1 MNHEY and CDR2 SVGAGI. The CDR3 loop reads CASSTSYEQYF. Written as DNA, the CDR3 is TGTGCCAGCAGTACATCCTACGAGCAGTACTTC.

The chain combines TRBV5-4 with TRBJ2-7; 9 bases align to TRBD2. Germline values: CDR1 SGHNT, CDR2 YYREEE (reference sequence). CDR3 length: 15 amino acids. Trimming cost V 0 bases and J 2 bases; bases outside gene matches: 3. The CDR3 region has the DNA TGTGCCAGCAGCTTGGATGGGACTAGCCCCTACGAGCAGTACTTC. Encoded protein: CASSLDGTSPYEQYF.

This clone appeared a few times. The CDR3 sequence: CSVDQGRNQPQHF. The CDR3 DNA reads as TGCAGCGTTGACCAGGGTAGAAATCAGCCCCAGCATTTT. V gene TRBV29-1 combines with J gene TRBJ1-5, with a tentative D call TRBD1 (5 bases). Germline CDR1 and CDR2: SQVTM and ANQGSEA. The CDR3 length is 13 residues. Between the trimmed V and J ends, which lost 3 bases and 4 bases, there was a span of 10 bases.

The rearrangement joins TRBV5-5 to TRBJ2-5; D uncertain. Germline V gives CDR1 SGHKS, CDR2 YYEKEE (reference sequence). The V end was cut by 2 bases, the J end by 2 bases, with 10 bases between. This CDR3 is built from 14 residues. This CDR3 reads CASSLALEQETQYF. DNA for the CDR3: TGTGCCAGCAGCTTAGCCCTTGAGCAAGAGACCCAGTACTTC.

The gene calls are TRBV9 and TRBJ2-5; D ambiguous. The CDR3 loop spans 18 amino acids. V shed 7 bases and J shed 1 base, with 26 bases lying between them. Looked up from germline, CDR1 is SGDLS and CDR2 is YYNGEE. CDR3 protein: CASSTPKEGHTTQETQYF. CDR3 nucleotides: TGTGCCAGCTCAACCCCCAAGGAAGGGCATACAACCCAAGAGACCCAGTACTTC.

The rearrangement uses TRBV10-3 and TRBJ1-1, with D perhaps TRBD1 (6 bases). The V end lost 2 bases, the J end lost 6 bases, and 13 bases lay between the germline ends. Germline V gene sequence: CDR1 ENHRY, CDR2 SYGVKD. The CDR3 consists of 14 residues. The CDR3 sequence: CAISEDPSGAEAFF. The CDR3 region has the DNA TGTGCCATCAGTGAGGACCCTTCAGGGGCTGAAGCTTTCTTT.

The V call is TRBV6-1, the J call TRBJ1-2, with TRBD1 identical over 9 bases. V dropped 5 bases and J dropped 2; count of bases not matched to a gene: 3. Germline CDR1 MNHNS, CDR2 SASEGT. The CDR3 has 14 amino acids. This CDR3 reads CASSWDRENYGYTF. The CDR3 nucleotides are TGTGCCAGCAGTTGGGACAGGGAAAACTATGGCTACACCTTC.

The genes are TRBV19 and TRBJ1-3, with 7 bases lining up with TRBD1. Germline CDR1 is LNHDA and CDR2 is SQIVND (reference sequence). The V gene end was trimmed by 6 bases and the J gene end by 0 bases; junction bases not matched to a gene: 2. The CDR3 consists of 14 residues. CDR3 DNA: TGTGCCAGTAGAGGGGACAGCTCTGGAAACACCATATATTTT. Its translation is CASRGDSSGNTIYF. The full variable domain, rest sourced from reference TRBV19 and TRBJ1-3, is DGGITQSPKYLFRKEGQNVTLSCEQNLNHDAMYWYRQDPGQGLRLIYYSQIVNDFQKGDIAEGYSVSREKKESFPLTVTSAQKNPTAFYLCASRGDSSGNTIYFGEGSWLTVV.

There are a few counts of this clone. The gene calls are TRBV10-3 and TRBJ2-2; no clear D gene. This CDR3 region has 12 residues. The V end lost 0 bases, the J end lost 7 bases, and 3 bases lay between the germline ends. CDR1 and CDR2 (germline): ENHRY, SYGVKD. The CDR3 is CAISESGGELFF. The CDR3 DNA follows: TGTGCCATCAGTGAGTCCGGCGGGGAGCTGTTTTTT.

The chain links TRBV4-3 to TRBJ1-6; D call uncertain. CDR3 size: 12 residues. The germline V gene encodes CDR1 LGHNA and CDR2 YSLEER. V lost 4 bases to trimming and J lost 7 bases, with 5 bases between them. CDR3 coding DNA: TGCGCCAGCAGCCGAGACAATTCACCCCTCCACTTT. This encodes CASSRDNSPLHF.

The chain recombines TRBV21-1 with TRBJ1-2; TRBD1, the D gene given by the table, was not confirmed from the DNA. TRBV21-1 is designated a pseudogene. The CDR3 totals 15 residues. The CDR3 nucleotides read TGTGCCAGCAGCGTAGCCGGACACCCGAACTATGGCTACACCTTC. It encodes CASSVAGHPNYGYTF.

The V call is TRBV18, the J call TRBJ2-5, with 8 bases fitting TRBD1. CDR3 length: 15 amino acids. Germline V gene sequence: CDR1 KGHSH, CDR2 LQKENI. Trimming cost V 3 bases and J 4 bases; bases outside gene matches: 7. The CDR3 is CASSPADRVRETQYF. CDR3 coding DNA: TGTGCCAGCTCACCGGCGGACAGGGTGCGAGAGACCCAGTACTTC.

The table lists this clone with a few counts. The rearrangement joins TRBV18 to TRBJ2-7; the match to TRBD1 covers 11 bases. From germline, CDR1 is KGHSH and CDR2 LQKENI. Trimming took 2 bases from V and 4 from J; bases not matched to a gene: 7. The CDR3 has 16 residues. CDR3 amino acids: CASSPMGQGEVYEQYF. The CDR3 DNA sequence: TGTGCCAGCTCACCAATGGGACAGGGGGAGGTGTACGAGCAGTACTTC.

The V and J genes are TRBV11-2 and TRBJ2-5; 9 bases fit TRBD2. Trimming at V came to 1 base and at J to 0 bases, leaving 3 bases not matched to a gene. Germline V gene lookup returns CDR1 SGHAT and CDR2 FQNNGV. This CDR3 is 16 amino acids long. CDR3 DNA: TGTGCCAGCAGCTTAGGGCTAGCGGGGTACCAAGAGACCCAGTACTTC. Translating gives CASSLGLAGYQETQYF.